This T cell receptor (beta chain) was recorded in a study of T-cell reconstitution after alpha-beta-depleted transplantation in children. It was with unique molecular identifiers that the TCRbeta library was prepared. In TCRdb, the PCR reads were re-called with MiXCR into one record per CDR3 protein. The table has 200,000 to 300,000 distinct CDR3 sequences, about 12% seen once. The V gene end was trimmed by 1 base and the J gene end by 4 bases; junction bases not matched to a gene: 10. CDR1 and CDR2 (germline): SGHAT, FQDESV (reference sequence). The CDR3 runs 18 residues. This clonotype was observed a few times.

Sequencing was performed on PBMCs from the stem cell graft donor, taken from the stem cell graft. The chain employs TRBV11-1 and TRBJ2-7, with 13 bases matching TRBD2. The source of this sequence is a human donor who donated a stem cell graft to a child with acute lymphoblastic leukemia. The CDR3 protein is CASSLEGTSGAPGYEQYF. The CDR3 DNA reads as TGTGCCAGCAGCTTAGAAGGGACTAGCGGGGCCCCGGGGTACGAGCAGTACTTC.